These 6 T cell receptor beta chains share one sample of origin, sequenced in a study of blood T cell repertoires in COVID-19. Produced via immunoSEQ multiplex PCR; TCRdb's table is partial and in-frame only. Seen here are some 98,000 clones, about 80% observed once, and the top ten hold around 20%. The sequenced sample was peripheral blood. The receptors stem from a human donor in a cohort sampled during active COVID-19.

This chain links TRBV4-1 with TRBJ1-5; 7 nucleotides line up with TRBD1. The CDR3 length is 17 residues. Germline V lookup: CDR1 MGHRA, CDR2 YSYEKL. Trimming cost V 5 bases and J 4 bases; bases outside gene matches: 14. The CDR3 loop reads CASSFSMTGRRNQPQHF. In DNA form, the CDR3 reads TGCGCCAGCAGCTTCTCAATGACAGGGAGACGTAATCAGCCCCAGCATTTT.

The chain couples TRBV19 to TRBJ2-5; 8 bases fit TRBD2. The CDR3 spans 14 residues. Germline loops: CDR1 LNHDA, CDR2 SQIVND (reference sequence). Trimming took 8 bases from V and 3 from J; bases not matched to a gene: 8. The CDR3 bases are TGTGCCAGTCGCTCGGGGGGGGTGAAAGAGACCCAGTACTTC. Its protein product is CASRSGGVKETQYF.

This rearrangement joins TRBV3-1 (or the pseudogene TRBV3-2) to TRBJ1-6; TRBD1 aligns across 7 bases. The CDR3 has 15 amino acids. V was pared by 4 bases and J by 6 bases, with 6 bases of the junction left unmatched. In germline, CDR1 is LGHDT, CDR2 YNNKEL (reference sequence). The CDR3 region has the DNA TGTGCCAGCAGCCCCACACAGGGGATTAATTCACCCCTCCACTTT. Translation gives CASSPTQGINSPLHF.

This chain links TRBV30 with TRBJ2-5, with D possibly TRBD2 on 6 matching bases. The CDR3 runs to 14 residues. With 8 bases removed from V and 2 bases from J, the gap between germline ends came to 18 bases. Germline CDR1 is GTSNPN and CDR2 is SVGIG (reference sequence). The CDR3 spells CAARAGGLQETQYF. The CDR3 DNA follows: TGTGCCGCGCGCGCAGGAGGGCTACAAGAGACCCAGTACTTC.

The V and J genes are TRBV4-1 and TRBJ2-1; D is unresolved. V dropped 0 bases and J dropped 6 bases, with 18 bases sitting between them. This CDR3 is built from 17 residues. CDR1 MGHRA and CDR2 YSYEKL come from the germline V gene. CDR3 loop: CASSQDRGSSSSNEQFF. CDR3 DNA: TGCGCCAGCAGCCAAGATCGAGGCTCATCCTCAAGCAATGAGCAGTTCTTC.

The chain couples TRBV7-2 to TRBJ2-5, with 9 bases lining up with TRBD2. CDR1 and CDR2 (germline): SGHTA, FQGNSA. Losses at the gene ends were 3 bases for V and 1 base for J; bases not matched to a gene: 3. The CDR3 has 15 amino acids. CDR3 sequence (DNA): TGTGCCAGCAGCTTGCCTAGCGGGACCCAAGAGACCCAGTACTTC. It translates to CASSLPSGTQETQYF. Based on the CDR3 plus reference TRBV7-2 and TRBJ2-5, the full variable domain is GAGVSQSPSNKVTEKGKDVELRCDPISGHTALYWYRQSLGQGLEFLIYFQGNSAPDKSGLPSDRFSAERTGGSVSTLTIQRTQQEDSAVYLCASSLPSGTQETQYFGPGTRLLVL.